This is a list of T cell receptor beta chains from one sample in a study of shared clonotypes between healthy human individuals. The data were produced by immunoSEQ multiplex PCR, yet TCRdb's version contains in-frame clones alone and is incomplete. The sample shows 2 million to 2.5 million clones, about 90% of them seen only once. The sequenced sample consisted of naive CD4+ T cells from PBMCs. These receptors originate from a man younger than 30 in good health. Some clones in this sample may be carry-over from other donors' samples. CDR3s include the opening cysteine and the closing phenylalanine or tryptophan. D genes are given only for firm matches.

d_call: .
v_call: TRBV5-1
j_call: TRBJ2-3
cdr3_nt: TGCGCCAGCAGCTTAACGACAGATACGCAGTATTTT
cdr3_aa: CASSLTTDTQYF

d_call: TRBD1
v_call: TRBV19
j_call: TRBJ2-5
cdr3_nt: TGTGCCAGTAGTAGGGGGGACAGGGACCAAGAGACCCAGTACTTC
cdr3_aa: CASSRGDRDQETQYF

d_call: TRBD2
v_call: TRBV6-6
j_call: TRBJ2-2
cdr3_nt: TGTGCCAGCAGTTATCCTCTAGCGGGAGGGGCCGGGGAGCTGTTTTTT
cdr3_aa: CASSYPLAGGAGELFF

d_call: TRBD2
v_call: TRBV5-4
j_call: TRBJ2-5
cdr3_nt: TGTGCCAGCAGCTTCAGACTAGCGGGAGGAGAGACCCAGTACTTC
cdr3_aa: CASSFRLAGGETQYF

d_call: .
v_call: TRBV9
j_call: TRBJ2-5
cdr3_nt: TGTGCCAGCAGCGTAGACGGGGCACCACGGGGAGAGACCCAGTACTTC
cdr3_aa: CASSVDGAPRGETQYF

d_call: .
v_call: TRBV7-2
j_call: TRBJ2-7
cdr3_nt: TGTGCCAGCAGCTTAGATAGGCCTACCCGCTACGAGCAGTACTTC
cdr3_aa: CASSLDRPTRYEQYF

d_call: TRBD2
v_call: TRBV11-2
j_call: TRBJ2-7
cdr3_nt: TGTGCCAGCAGCTTGGGGAGGGCCCCCTACGAGCAGTACTTC
cdr3_aa: CASSLGRAPYEQYF

d_call: .
v_call: TRBV4-1
j_call: TRBJ1-5
cdr3_nt: TGCGCCAGCAGCCAACTCCCATTGGTACACAGCAATCAGCCCCAGCATTTT
cdr3_aa: CASSQLPLVHSNQPQHF

d_call: .
v_call: TRBV28
j_call: TRBJ2-3
cdr3_nt: TGTGCCAGCATCGACTTCGGGCTCCACGGTGATACGCAGTATTTT
cdr3_aa: CASIDFGLHGDTQYF

d_call: TRBD1
v_call: TRBV5-4
j_call: TRBJ2-7
cdr3_nt: TGTGCCAGCAGCTTCGGTGGAGGTGTGACAGGGGAAGAGCAGTACTTC
cdr3_aa: CASSFGGGVTGEEQYF

d_call: .
v_call: TRBV28
j_call: TRBJ2-1
cdr3_nt: TGTGCCAGCAGTCCAAGTCCTCTAGGCTCCTACAATGAGCAGTTCTTC
cdr3_aa: CASSPSPLGSYNEQFF